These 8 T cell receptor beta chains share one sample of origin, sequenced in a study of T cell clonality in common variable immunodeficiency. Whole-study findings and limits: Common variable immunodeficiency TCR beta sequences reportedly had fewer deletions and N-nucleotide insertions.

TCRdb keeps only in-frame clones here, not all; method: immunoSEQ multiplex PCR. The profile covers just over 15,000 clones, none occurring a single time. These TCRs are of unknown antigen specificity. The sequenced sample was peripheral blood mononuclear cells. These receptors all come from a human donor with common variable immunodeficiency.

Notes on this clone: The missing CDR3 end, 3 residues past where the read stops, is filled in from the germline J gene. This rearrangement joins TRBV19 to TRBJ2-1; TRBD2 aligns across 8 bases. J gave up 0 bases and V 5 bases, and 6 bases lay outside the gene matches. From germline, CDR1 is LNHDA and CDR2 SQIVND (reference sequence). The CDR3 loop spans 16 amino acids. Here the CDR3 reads CASSATSAYSYNEQFF. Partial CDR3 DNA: TGTGCCAGTAGTGCGACTAGCGCCTACTCCTACAATGAG.

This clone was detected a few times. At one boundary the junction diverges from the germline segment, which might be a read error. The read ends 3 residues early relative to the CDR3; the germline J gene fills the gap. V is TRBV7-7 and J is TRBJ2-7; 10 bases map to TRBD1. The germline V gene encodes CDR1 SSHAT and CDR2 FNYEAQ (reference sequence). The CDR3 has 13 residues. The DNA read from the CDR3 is TGTGCTAGCAGCTTGGGGACAGGGGACGAG. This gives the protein CASSLGTGDE. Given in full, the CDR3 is CASSLGTGDEQYF.

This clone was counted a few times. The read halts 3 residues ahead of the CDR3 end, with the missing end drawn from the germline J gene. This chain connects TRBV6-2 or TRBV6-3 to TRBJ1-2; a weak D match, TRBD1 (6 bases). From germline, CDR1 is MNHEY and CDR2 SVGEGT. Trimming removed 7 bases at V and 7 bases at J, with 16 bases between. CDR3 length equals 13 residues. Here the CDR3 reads CASNRERPSGYTF. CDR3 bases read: TGTGCCAGCAACAGGGAGAGACCTAGTGGC.

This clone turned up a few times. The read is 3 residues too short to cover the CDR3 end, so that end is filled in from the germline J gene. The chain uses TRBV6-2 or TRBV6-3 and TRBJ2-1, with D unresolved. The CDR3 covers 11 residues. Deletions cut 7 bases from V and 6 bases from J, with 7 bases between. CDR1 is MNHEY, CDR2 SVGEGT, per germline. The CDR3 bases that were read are TGTGCCAGCACAGATGTCAATGAG. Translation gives CASTDVNE. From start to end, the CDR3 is CASTDVNEQFF.

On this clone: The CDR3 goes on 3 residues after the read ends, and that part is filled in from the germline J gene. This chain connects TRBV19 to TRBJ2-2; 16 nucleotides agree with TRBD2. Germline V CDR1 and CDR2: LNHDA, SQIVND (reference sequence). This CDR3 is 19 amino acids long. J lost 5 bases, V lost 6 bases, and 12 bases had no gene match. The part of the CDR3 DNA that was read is TGTGCCAGTAGAATACCCTCGGGACTAGCGGGAGGGCGAACCGGGGAG. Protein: CASRIPSGLAGGRTGE. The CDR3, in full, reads CASRIPSGLAGGRTGELFF.

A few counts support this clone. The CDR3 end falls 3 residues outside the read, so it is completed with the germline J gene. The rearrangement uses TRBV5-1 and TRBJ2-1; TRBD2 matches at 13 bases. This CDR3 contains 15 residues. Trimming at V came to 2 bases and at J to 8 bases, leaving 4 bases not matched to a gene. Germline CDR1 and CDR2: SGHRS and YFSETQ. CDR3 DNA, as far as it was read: TGCGCCAGCAGCTTCAAACTAGCGGGAGGGCATGAG. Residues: CASSFKLAGGHE. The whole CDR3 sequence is CASSFKLAGGHEQFF.

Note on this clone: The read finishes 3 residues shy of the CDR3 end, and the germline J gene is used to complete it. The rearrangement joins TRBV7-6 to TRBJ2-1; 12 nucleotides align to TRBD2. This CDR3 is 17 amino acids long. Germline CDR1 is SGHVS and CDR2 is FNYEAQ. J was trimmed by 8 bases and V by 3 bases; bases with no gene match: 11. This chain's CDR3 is CASSLNLAGGPRYEQFF. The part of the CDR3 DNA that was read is TGTGCCAGCAGCTTGAACCTAGCGGGAGGGCCTAGGTATGAG.

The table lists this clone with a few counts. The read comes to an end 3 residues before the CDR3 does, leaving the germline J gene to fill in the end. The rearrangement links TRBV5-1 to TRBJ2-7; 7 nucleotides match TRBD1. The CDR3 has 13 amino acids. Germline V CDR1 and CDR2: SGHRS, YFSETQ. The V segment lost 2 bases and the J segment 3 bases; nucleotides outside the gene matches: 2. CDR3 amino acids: CASSFRQGYEQYF. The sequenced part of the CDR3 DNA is TGCGCCAGCAGCTTCAGACAGGGCTACGAG.